The clone carrying this T cell receptor (beta chain) was recorded at least ten times. The data were taken from a study of T-cell reconstitution after alpha-beta-depleted transplantation in children. Unique molecular identifiers were incorporated during preparation of the TCRbeta library. TCRdb recomputed calls from the PCR reads with MiXCR, one row per CDR3 protein. Found here are around 140,000 distinct CDR3 sequences, around 8.8% of them singletons; the top ten hold roughly 20%. The CDR3 spans 13 residues. V shed 6 bases and J shed 7 bases, with 13 bases lying between them. The source of this sequence is a female patient younger than 10 who had a stem cell transplant for congenital amegakaryocytic thrombocytopenia, so the T cells may come from the graft donor. V is TRBV12-3 or TRBV12-4 and J is TRBJ2-1; D tentatively fits TRBD1 or TRBD2 (5 bases each). The sequencing used PBMCs, mostly from graft donor cells, collected 180 days after TCRalphabeta/CD19-depleted stem cell transplant. The CDR3 DNA is TGTGCCAGCAGCCGGGGTGGGGGTAATGAGCAGTTCTTC. This codes for CASSRGGGNEQFF.